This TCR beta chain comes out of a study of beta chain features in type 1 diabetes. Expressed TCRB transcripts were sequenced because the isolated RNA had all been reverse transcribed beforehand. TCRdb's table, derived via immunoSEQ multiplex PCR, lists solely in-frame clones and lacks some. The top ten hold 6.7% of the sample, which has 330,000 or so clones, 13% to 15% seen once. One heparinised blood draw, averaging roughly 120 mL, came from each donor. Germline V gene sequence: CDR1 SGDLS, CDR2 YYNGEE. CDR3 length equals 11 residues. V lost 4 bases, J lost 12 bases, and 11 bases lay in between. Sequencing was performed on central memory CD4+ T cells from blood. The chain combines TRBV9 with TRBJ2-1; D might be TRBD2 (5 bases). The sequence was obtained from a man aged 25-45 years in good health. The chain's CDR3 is CASSSGVVQFF. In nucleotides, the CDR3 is TGTGCCAGCAGCTCCGGGGTGGTGCAGTTCTTC.